This TCR beta chain is drawn from a study of metastatic and nonmetastatic thyroid tumors. Study as a whole: Both malignant and benign thyroid patients supplied peripheral blood and tumor or nodule tissue samples, across which the repertoires of these patients were then compared.

CDR3 size: 16 residues. Germline V CDR1 and CDR2: SGHRS, YFSETQ. The V end was cut by 4 bases, the J end by 5 bases, with 20 bases between. Patients were all untreated before their thyroid surgery. Study-wide results and caveats: Within blood and tumor, benign nodules reportedly had significantly lower TCR beta diversity than malignant thyroid tumors did.

As regards this clone: Antigen specificity is unknown.

In the study's own analysis: For papillary thyroid cancer, a distant-metastasis classifier was constructed from CDR3 differences observed across clinicopathological groups. TCRdb called clones again from the PCR reads with MiXCR. V and J calls and clone size were set by TCRdb, not the authors. Of over 10,000 clones in the sample, roughly 31% are singletons; the top ten hold approximately 14%. The rearrangement uses TRBV5-1 and TRBJ2-3; maybe TRBD1 (6 bases). Sequencing was done on a sample of tumor tissue. The TCR comes from a male donor with papillary thyroid cancer or a benign thyroid nodule (not recorded which). Some clones in this sample may be carry-over from other donors' samples. Written as DNA, the CDR3 is TGCGCCAGCAGCCCGCTACCTGGACAGCTACAAGATACGCAGTATTTT. Encoded protein: CASSPLPGQLQDTQYF.